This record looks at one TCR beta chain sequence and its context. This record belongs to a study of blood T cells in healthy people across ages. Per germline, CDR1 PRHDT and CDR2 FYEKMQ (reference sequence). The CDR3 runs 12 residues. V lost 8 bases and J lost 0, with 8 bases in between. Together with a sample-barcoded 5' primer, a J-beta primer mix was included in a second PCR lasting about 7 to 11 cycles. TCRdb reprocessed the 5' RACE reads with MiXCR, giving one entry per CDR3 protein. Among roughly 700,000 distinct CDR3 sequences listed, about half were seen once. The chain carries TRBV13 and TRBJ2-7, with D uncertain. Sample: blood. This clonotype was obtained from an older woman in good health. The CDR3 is CASGSGSYEQYF. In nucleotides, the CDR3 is TGTGCCAGCGGTTCGGGCTCCTACGAGCAGTACTTC.